This section outlines one T cell receptor (beta chain) sequence together with its context. CDR1 and CDR2 from the germline V gene are SGDLS and YYNGEE. The CDR3 is 13 residues long. V was clipped by 3 bases and J by 8 bases; unmatched bases: 5. These data come from a study of blood T cell repertoires in COVID-19. Study background: From the United States, Italy and Spain came samples of acute and convalescent COVID-19. In each case, the material was cDNA or gDNA derived from T cells, B-cell-depleted T cells, or PBMCs.

Original handling: Amplification from reference gene primers served as the basis for estimated nucleated cell counts. Generated by immunoSEQ multiplex PCR, the TCRdb table keeps only in-frame clones and is missing some. The D gene and trimming were derived from the DNA, and the V and J assignments and clone size from that table. This sample has 150,000 to 200,000 clones, with about 81% found just once. This chain uses TRBV9 with TRBJ1-2; 9 nucleotides line up with TRBD1. The clonotype originates from a woman of 80 years or more with acute or convalescent COVID-19. Sequenced sample: peripheral blood. The CDR3 protein is CASSALTGGGYTF. The CDR3 nucleotides are TGTGCCAGCAGCGCTTTGACAGGGGGAGGCTACACCTTC.